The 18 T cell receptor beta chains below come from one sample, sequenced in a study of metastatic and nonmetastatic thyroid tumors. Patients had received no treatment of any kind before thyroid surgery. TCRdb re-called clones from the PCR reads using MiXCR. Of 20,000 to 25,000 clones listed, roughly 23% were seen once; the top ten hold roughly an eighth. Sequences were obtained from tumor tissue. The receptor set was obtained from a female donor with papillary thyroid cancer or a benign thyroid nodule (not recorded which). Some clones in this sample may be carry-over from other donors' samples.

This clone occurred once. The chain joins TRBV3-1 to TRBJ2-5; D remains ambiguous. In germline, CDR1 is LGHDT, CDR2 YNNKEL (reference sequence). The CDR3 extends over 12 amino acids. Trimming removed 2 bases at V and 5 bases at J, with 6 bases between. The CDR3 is CASSQFGETQYF. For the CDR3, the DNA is TGTGCCAGCAGCCAATTTGGGGAGACCCAGTACTTC.

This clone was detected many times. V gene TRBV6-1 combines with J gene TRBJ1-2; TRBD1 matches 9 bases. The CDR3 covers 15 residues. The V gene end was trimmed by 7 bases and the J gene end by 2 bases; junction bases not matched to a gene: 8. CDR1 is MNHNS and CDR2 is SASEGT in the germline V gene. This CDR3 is CASNYGDRVNYGYTF. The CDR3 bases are TGTGCCAGCAACTACGGGGACAGGGTAAACTATGGCTACACCTTC.

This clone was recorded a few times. The CDR3 spells CAWRKVLTSGRLNTGELFF. CDR3 nucleotides: TGTGCCTGGAGAAAGGTATTGACTAGCGGGAGGTTGAACACCGGGGAGCTGTTTTTT. This chain uses TRBV30 with TRBJ2-2, with 13 bases fitting TRBD2. Germline-derived CDR1 and CDR2 are GTSNPN and SVGIG (reference sequence). The length of the CDR3 is 19 residues. The V and J ends lost 3 bases and 1 base, in that order; junction bases with no gene match: 11.

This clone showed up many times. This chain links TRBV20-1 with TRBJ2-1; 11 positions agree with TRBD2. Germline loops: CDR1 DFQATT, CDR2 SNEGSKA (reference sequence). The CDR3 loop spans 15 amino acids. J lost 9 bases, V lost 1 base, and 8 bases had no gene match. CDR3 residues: CSARGLAGGVTEQFF. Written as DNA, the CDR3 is TGCAGTGCTAGAGGCCTAGCGGGAGGAGTCACTGAGCAGTTCTTC.

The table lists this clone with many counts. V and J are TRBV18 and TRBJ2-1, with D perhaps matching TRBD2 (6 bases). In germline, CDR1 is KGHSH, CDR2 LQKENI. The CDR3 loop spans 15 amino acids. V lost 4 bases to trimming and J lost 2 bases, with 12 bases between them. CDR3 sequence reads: CASSLGGATYNEQFF. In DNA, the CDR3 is TGTGCCAGCTCACTCGGGGGTGCAACCTACAATGAGCAGTTCTTC. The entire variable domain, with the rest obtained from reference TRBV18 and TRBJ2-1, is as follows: NAGVMQNPRHLVRRRGQEARLRCSPMKGHSHVYWYRQLPEEGLKFMVYLQKENIIDESGMPKERFSAEFPKEGPSILRIQQVVRGDSAAYFCASSLGGATYNEQFFGPGTRLTVL.

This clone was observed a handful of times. The CDR3 DNA sequence: TGTGCCAGCAGCTCCACTACCGTGGCGCAGTATTTT. It specifies CASSSTTVAQYF. The chain uses TRBV7-9 and TRBJ2-3, with no clear D. The CDR3 sequence is 12 residues long. Germline CDR1 is SEHNR and CDR2 is FQNEAQ (reference sequence). The germline V and J ends were trimmed by 4 bases and 10 bases, with 12 bases remaining between them.

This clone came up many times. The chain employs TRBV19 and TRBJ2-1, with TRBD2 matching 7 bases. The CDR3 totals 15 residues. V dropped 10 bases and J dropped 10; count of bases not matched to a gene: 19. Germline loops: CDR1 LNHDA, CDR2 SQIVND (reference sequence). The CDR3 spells CATQKPERETSEQFF. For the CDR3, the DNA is TGTGCCACTCAGAAACCCGAGCGGGAAACCTCGGAGCAGTTCTTC.

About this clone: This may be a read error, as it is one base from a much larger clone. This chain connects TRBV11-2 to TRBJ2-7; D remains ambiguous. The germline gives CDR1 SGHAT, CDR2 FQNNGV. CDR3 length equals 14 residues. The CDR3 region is CASSLDNGLAEQHF. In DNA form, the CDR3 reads TGTGCCAGCAGCTTAGACAACGGATTGGCCGAGCAGCACTTC.

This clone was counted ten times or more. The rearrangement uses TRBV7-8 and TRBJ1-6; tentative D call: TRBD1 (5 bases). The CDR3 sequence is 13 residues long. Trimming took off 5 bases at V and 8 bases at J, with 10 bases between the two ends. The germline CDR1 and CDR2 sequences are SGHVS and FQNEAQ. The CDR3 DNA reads TGTGCCAGCAGCAAAGGAGGGGATTCACCCCTCCACTTT. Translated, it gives CASSKGGDSPLHF.

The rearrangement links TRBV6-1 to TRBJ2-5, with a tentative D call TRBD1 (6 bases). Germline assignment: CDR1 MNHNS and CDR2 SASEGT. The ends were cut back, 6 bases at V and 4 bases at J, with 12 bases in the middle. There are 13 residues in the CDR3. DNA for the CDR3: TGTGCCAGCAGGCAACAGGGCCCAGAGACCCAGTACTTC. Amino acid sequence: CASRQQGPETQYF.

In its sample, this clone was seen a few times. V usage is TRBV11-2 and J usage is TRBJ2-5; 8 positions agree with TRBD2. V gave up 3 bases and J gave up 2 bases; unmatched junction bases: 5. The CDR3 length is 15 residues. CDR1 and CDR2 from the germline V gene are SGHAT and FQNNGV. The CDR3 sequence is CASSLGLAGQETQYF. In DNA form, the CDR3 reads TGTGCCAGCAGCTTGGGTTTAGCGGGGCAAGAGACCCAGTACTTC.

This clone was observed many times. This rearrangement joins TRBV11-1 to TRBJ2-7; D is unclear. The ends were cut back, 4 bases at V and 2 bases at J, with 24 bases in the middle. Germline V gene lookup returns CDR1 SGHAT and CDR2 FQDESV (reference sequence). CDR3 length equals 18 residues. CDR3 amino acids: CASSYNPSLSGLPYEQYF. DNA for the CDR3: TGTGCCAGCAGCTACAACCCAAGCCTAAGTGGCCTCCCCTACGAGCAGTACTTC.

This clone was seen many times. CDR3 nucleotide sequence: TGTGCCAGCAGCCAAAATCAGGGTACTGAAGCTTTCTTT. Its translation: CASSQNQGTEAFF. The chain recombines TRBV14 with TRBJ1-1; D might be TRBD1 (5 bases). The V and J ends lost 2 bases and 5 bases respectively, with 9 bases between them. CDR1 SGHDN and CDR2 FVKESK come from the germline V gene. CDR3 length: 13 amino acids.

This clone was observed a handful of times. The CDR3 nucleotides are TGTGCCAGCAGCGGTGAGCATCCGGACACCGGGGAGCTGTTTTTT. This sequence encodes CASSGEHPDTGELFF. The J gene is TRBJ2-2, the V gene TRBV9; D unclear. V was cut by 3 bases and J by 3 bases, with 12 bases left in between. This CDR3 contains 15 residues. From germline, CDR1 is SGDLS and CDR2 YYNGEE.

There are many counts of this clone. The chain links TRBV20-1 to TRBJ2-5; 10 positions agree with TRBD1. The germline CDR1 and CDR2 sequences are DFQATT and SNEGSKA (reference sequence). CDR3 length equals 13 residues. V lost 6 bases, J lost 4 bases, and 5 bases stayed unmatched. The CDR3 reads CSASGTGVETQYF. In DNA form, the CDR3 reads TGCAGTGCCTCAGGGACAGGGGTAGAGACCCAGTACTTC.

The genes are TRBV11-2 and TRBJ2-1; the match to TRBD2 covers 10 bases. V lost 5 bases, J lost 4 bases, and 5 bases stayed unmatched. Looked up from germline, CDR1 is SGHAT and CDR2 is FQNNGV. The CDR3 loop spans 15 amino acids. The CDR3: CASSASSGRYNEQFF. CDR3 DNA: TGTGCCAGCAGCGCCAGTAGCGGGAGGTACAATGAGCAGTTCTTC.

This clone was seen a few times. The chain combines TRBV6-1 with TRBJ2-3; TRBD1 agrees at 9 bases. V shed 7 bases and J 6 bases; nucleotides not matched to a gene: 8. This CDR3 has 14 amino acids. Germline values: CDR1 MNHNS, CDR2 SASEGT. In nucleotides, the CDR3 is TGTGCCAGCACCCGGGACAGGGTAACCGATACGCAGTATTTT. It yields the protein CASTRDRVTDTQYF.

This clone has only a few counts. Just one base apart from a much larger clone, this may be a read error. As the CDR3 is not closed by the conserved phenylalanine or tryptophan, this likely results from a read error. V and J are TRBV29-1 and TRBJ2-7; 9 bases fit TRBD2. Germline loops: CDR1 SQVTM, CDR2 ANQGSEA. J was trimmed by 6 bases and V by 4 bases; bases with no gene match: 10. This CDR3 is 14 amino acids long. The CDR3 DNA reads TGCAGCGTTGTTGCGGGAGGGCCTGGGGGCGAGCAGTACTCC. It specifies CSVVAGGPGGEQYS.